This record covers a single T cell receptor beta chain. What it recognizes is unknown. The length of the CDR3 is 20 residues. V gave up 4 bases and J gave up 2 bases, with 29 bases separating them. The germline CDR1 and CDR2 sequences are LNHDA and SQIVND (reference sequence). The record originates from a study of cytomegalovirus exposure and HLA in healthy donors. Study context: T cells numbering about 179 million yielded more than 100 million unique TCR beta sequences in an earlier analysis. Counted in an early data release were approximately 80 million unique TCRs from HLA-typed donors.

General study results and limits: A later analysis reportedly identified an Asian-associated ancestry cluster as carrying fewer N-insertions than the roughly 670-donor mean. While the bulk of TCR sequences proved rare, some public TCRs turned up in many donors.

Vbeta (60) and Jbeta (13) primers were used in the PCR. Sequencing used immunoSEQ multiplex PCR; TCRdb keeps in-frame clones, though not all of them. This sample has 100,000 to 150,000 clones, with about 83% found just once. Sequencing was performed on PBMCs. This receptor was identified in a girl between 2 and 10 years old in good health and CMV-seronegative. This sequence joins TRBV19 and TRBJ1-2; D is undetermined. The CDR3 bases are TGTGCCAGTAGTAATTTCGAGGGTGACTGGGAGACGGGTCCGAACTATGGCTACACCTTC. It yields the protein CASSNFEGDWETGPNYGYTF.